This T cell receptor (beta chain) was captured by sequencing in a study of cytomegalovirus exposure and HLA in healthy donors. Whole-study context: It was reported in a later analysis that the same platform had been used for the 120 validation repertoires as for the 666 first-cohort repertoires.

Study-wide findings and caveats: In the roughly 120 validation repertoires, just under 95% of cluster scores exceeded 0, per a later analysis. In vitro checks showed that a few CMV-associated chains really do target CMV antigens.

The repertoire was sequenced with immunoSEQ multiplex PCR; TCRdb's copy has only in-frame clones and lacks some. Here the sample spans 90,000 to 120,000 clones, around 85% being singletons. This clone was observed at least ten times. Its specificity is not known. Germline V CDR1 and CDR2: MGHDK, SYGVNS. The CDR3 is 13 amino acids. Trimming took 3 bases from V and 7 from J; bases not matched to a gene: 1. The donors were part of the roughly 130-subject validation cohort, which stood apart from the roughly 670-subject first cohort. The sequenced material came from PBMCs. V and J are TRBV25-1 and TRBJ2-1; 9 positions match TRBD1. The receptor's source is a woman aged 18-29 years in good health and CMV-seronegative. The CDR3 is CASSEDRGNEQFF. The CDR3 nucleotides are TGTGCCAGCAGTGAGGACAGGGGAAATGAGCAGTTCTTC.